This TCR beta chain originates from a study of T-cell memory formation after mild COVID-19. Libraries for TCRalpha and TCRbeta carried sample barcodes and unique molecular identifiers via 5'RACE. TCRdb redid the calling of the 5' RACE reads with MiXCR, one entry per CDR3 protein. The table has roughly 150,000 distinct CDR3 sequences, over 10% seen once. The V gene's germline CDR1 is MNHEY and CDR2 SVGEGT. V was cut by 7 bases and J by 6 bases, with 16 bases left in between. The CDR3 runs 13 residues. This receptor was obtained from a man younger than 35 who had mild COVID-19 (a few samples of this study predate the infection). Cell type and time point are not known. Sequenced sample: PBMCs or a T cell subset sorted from them (not recorded which). The V and J genes are TRBV6-2 or TRBV6-3 and TRBJ2-7, with D perhaps TRBD2 (6 bases). Here the CDR3 reads CASMEAGSREQYV. In DNA form, the CDR3 reads TGTGCCAGCATGGAGGCCGGGAGTCGCGAGCAGTACGTC.